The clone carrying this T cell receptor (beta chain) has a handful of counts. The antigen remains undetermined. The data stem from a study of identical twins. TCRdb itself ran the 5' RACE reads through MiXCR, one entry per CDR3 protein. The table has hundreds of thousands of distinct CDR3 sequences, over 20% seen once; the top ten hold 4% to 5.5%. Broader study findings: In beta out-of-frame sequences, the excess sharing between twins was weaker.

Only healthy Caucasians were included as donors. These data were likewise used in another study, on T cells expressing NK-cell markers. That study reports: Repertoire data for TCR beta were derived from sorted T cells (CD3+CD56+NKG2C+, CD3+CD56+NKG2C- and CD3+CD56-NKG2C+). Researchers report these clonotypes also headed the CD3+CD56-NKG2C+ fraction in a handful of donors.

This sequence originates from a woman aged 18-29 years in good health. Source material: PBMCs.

CDR3 in amino acids: CSAKPTSAGTGELFF. CDR3 DNA: TGCAGCGCTAAACCGACTAGCGCCGGAACCGGGGAGCTGTTTTTT. V usage is TRBV29-1 and J usage is TRBJ2-2; 8 positions match TRBD2. The CDR3 covers 15 residues. V dropped 7 bases and J dropped 5; count of bases not matched to a gene: 12. The germline V gene has CDR1 SQVTM and CDR2 ANQGSEA.